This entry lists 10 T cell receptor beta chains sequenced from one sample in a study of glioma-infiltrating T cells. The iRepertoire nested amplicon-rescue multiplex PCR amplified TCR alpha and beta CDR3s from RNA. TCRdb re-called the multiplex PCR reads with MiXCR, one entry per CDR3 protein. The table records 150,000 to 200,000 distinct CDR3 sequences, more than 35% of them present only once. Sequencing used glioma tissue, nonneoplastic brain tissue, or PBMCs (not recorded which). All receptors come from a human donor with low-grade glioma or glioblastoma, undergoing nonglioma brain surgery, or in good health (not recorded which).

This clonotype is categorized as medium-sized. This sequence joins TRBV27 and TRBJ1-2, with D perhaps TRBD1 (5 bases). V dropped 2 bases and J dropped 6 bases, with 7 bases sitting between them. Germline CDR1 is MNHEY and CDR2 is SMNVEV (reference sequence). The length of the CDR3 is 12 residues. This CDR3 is CASSLRGDGYTF. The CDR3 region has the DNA TGTGCCAGCAGTTTACGGGGGGATGGCTACACCTTC.

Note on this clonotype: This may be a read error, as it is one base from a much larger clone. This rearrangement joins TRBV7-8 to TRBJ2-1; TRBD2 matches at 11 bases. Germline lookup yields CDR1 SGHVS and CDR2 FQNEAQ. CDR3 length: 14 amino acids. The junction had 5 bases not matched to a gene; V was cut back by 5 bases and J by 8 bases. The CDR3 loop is CASSRGTSGDEQFF. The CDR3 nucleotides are TGTGCCAGCAGCAGAGGGACTAGCGGCGATGAGCAGTTCTTC.

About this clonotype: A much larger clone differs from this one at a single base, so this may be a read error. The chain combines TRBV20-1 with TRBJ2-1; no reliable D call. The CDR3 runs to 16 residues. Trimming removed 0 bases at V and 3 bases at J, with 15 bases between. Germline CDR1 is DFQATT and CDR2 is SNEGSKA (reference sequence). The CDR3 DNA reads TGCAGTGCTAGAGATAAGTTGTCAGCTTTCTACAATGAGCAGTTCTTC. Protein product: CSARDKLSAFYNEQFF.

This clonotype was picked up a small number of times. The CDR3 here is CASSRPKTGRGDTQYF. The CDR3 bases are TGTGCCAGCAGCCGCCCGAAAACCGGCCGCGGCGATACGCAGTATTTT. V is TRBV28 and J is TRBJ2-3; D not resolved. The germline V and J ends were trimmed by 6 bases and 6 bases, with 22 bases remaining between them. CDR3 size: 16 residues. The germline V gene encodes CDR1 MDHEN and CDR2 SYDVKM.

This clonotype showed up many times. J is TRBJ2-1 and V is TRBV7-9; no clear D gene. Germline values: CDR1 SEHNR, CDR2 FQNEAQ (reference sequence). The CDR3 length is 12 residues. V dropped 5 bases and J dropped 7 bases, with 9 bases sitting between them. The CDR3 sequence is CASSPVGNEQFF. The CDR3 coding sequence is TGTGCCAGCAGCCCTGTGGGGAATGAGCAGTTCTTC.

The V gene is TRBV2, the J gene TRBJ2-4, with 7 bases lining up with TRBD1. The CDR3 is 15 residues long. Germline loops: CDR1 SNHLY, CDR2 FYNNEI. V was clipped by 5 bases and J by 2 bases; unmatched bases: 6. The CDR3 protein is CASSTGTASKNIQYF. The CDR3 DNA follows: TGTGCCAGCAGTACCGGGACAGCCTCCAAAAACATTCAGTACTTC.

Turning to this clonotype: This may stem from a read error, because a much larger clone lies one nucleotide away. This CDR3 reads CASRTTSCPGELFF. The CDR3 DNA reads TGTGCCTCTCGGACCACCTCCTGCCCCGGGGAGCTGTTTTTT. This chain uses TRBV28 with TRBJ2-2; no reliable D call. Trimming removed 11 bases from V and 6 bases from J, with 19 bases in between. The CDR3 length is 14 residues. Germline lookup yields CDR1 MDHEN and CDR2 SYDVKM. Complete variable domain (other parts from reference TRBV28 and TRBJ2-2): DVKVTQSSRYLVKRTGEKVFLECVQDMDHENMFWYRQDPGLGLRLIYFSYDVKMKEKGDIPEGYSVSREKKERFSLILESASTNQTSMYLCASRTTSCPGELFFGEGSRLTVL.

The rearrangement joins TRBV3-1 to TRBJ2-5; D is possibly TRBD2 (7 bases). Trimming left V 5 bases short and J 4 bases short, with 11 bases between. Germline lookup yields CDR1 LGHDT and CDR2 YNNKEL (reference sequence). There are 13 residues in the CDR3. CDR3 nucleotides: TGTGCCAGCAGCAAGGGGGGGCGAGAGACCCAGTACTTC. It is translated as CASSKGGRETQYF.

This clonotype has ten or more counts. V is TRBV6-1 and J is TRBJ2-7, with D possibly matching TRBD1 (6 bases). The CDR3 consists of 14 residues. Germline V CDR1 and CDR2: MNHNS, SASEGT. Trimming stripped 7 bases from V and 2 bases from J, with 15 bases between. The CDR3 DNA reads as TGTGCCAGCAAAAGGGGGAATGGTCCCTACGAGCAGTACTTC. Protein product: CASKRGNGPYEQYF.

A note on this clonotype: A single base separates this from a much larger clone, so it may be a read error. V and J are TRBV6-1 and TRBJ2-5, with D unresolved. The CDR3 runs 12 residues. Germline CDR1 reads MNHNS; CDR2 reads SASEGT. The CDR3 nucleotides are TGTGCCACCAGTGACCCACAAGAGACCAAGTACTTC. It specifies CATSDPQETKYF.